These T cell receptor beta chains were read from a single sample in a study of type 1 and type 2 diabetes patients. TCRdb re-called the multiplex PCR reads through MiXCR, storing one row per CDR3 protein. The table records 250,000 or so distinct CDR3 sequences, 40% to 50% of them present only once. Sequencing used peripheral blood mononuclear cells (PBMCs). The origin of the receptors is a man between 18 and 35 years old with type 2 diabetes. Both conserved end residues are trimmed from each CDR3.

v_call cdr3_aa
TRBV19 ASSSQGGVHYGYT
TRBV6-2/TRBV6-3 ASSLTSGLSYNEQF
TRBV4-3 ASSQDGGGGTETQY
TRBV12-3/TRBV12-4 ASSHRDRGINEQF
TRBV6-1 ASRTSGRGAETQY
TRBV7-3 ASSPGTVGANVLT
TRBV5-1 ASSWTGGTEAF
TRBV19 ASSVRPQPQH
TRBV7-2 ASVGRVSDTQY
TRBV2 ASIGQGASYNSPLH
TRBV29-1 SVPQGRETQY
TRBV20-1 SGGGTDTQY
TRBV2 ASSDPTGLEAF
TRBV19 ASLRPNSENEKLF
TRBV29-1 SVEAHGDTSYEQY
TRBV28 ASSPRNGPQRQY
TRBV25-1 ASSDPGNGYT
TRBV7-2 ASSLTGEGEKLF
TRBV7-2 ASSPGEGAAYEQY
TRBV11-2 ASSFLSRQTNTGELF
TRBV14 ASSQVPGSSYEQY
TRBV6-5 ASSRGGGVSYEQY
TRBV19 ASSTQGPGRLVNSPLH
TRBV10-3 AIRGQGFWEQY
TRBV6-1 ALVGQSTYYEQY
TRBV29-1 SVETYPGVIETQY
TRBV7-2 ASRFTGGPYGYT
TRBV19 ASQTIGTSEKLF
TRBV28 ASSLGAVEGDTQY
TRBV10-3 AISQTWTGFMNTEAF
TRBV20-1 SARGGGGSNQPQH
TRBV28 ASSPASLGYT
TRBV19 AWSLIGGTTEAF
TRBV6-6 ASSGGEGYT
TRBV7-9 ASSLDQSTHGYT
TRBV5-6 ASSLVQALVDEQY
TRBV20-1 SFVRGDGYT
TRBV2 ASSEGQITDTQY
TRBV2 ASSTGSGNQPQH
TRBV30 AGPKGGGEQF
TRBV19 AISEGTGPYGYT
TRBV27 ATLLMTGGSYEQY
TRBV19 ASSIGQIYEQY
TRBV14 ASRSPGRYSPLH
TRBV20-1 SARKETQY
TRBV15 ATSRDRSSVYNEQF
TRBV6-1 ASSVGLTRMNTEAF
TRBV2 ASSRDTLGGKLF
TRBV10-3 AISSNSYGYT
TRBV11-2 ASSLVGNTDTQY
TRBV19 ASRRQGLGTEAF
TRBV19 ASSDRGRNTKAF
TRBV20-1 SASTDSNQPQH
TRBV7-2 ASKTGGGYGYT
TRBV20-1 SARGAKTGYEQY
TRBV7-9 ASSPPAGGELI
TRBV24-1 ATSDLGTSGSIDTQY
TRBV19 ASNTNGAFGEKLF